There are a few counts of the clone carrying this T cell receptor beta chain. Clones were sequenced by immunoSEQ multiplex PCR, and TCRdb holds only the in-frame ones, with some missing. Among about 210,000 clones listed, 87% were seen once. Germline CDR1 SNHLY, CDR2 FYNNEI. This CDR3 has 13 amino acids. Trimming at V came to 4 bases and at J to 11 bases, leaving 6 bases not matched to a gene. This sample is part of a study of blood T cell repertoires in COVID-19. This receptor was obtained from a man aged 18 to 30 with acute COVID-19. The sample comprised PBMCs or T cells enriched from blood (not recorded which). The J gene is TRBJ1-1, the V gene TRBV2; 11 bases map to TRBD1. The CDR3 DNA sequence: TGTGCCAGCAGTGCGGGGACAGGGGGAACGGCTTTCTTT. It specifies CASSAGTGGTAFF.